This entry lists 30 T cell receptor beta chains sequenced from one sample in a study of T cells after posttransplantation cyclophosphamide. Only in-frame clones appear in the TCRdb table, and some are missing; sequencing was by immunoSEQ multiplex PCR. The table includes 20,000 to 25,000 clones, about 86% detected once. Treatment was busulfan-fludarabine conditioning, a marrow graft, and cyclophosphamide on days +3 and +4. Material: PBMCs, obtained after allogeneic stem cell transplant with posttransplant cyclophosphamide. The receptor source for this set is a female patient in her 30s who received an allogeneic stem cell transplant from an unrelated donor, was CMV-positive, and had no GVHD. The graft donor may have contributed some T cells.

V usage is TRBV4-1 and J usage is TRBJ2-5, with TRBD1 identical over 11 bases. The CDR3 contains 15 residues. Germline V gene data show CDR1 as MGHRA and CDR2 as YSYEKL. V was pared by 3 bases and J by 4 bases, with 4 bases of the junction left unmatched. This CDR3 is CASSQGQGGGETQYF. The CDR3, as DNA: TGCGCCAGCAGCCAGGGACAGGGGGGAGGAGAGACCCAGTACTTC.

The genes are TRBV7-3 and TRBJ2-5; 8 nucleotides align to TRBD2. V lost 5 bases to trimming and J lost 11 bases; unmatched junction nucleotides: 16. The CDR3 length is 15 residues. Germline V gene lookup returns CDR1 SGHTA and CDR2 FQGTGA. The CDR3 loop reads CASSPDPQRGQLQYF. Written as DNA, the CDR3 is TGTGCCAGCAGCCCGGATCCCCAGCGGGGGCAGCTGCAGTACTTC.

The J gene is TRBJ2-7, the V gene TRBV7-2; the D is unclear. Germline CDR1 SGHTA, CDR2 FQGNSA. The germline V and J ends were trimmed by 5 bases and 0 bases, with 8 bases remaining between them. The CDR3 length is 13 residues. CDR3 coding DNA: TGTGCCAGCAGCAAAGACATCTCCTACGAGCAGTACTTC. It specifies CASSKDISYEQYF. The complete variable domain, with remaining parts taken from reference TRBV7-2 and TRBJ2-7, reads GAGVSQSPSNKVTEKGKDVELRCDPISGHTALYWYRQSLGQGLEFLIYFQGNSAPDKSGLPSDRFSAERTGGSVSTLTIQRTQQEDSAVYLCASSKDISYEQYFGPGTRLTVT.

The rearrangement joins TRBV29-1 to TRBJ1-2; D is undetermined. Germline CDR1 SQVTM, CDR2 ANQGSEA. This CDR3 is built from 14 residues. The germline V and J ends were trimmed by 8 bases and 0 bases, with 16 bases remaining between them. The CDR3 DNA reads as TGCAGCTCCCGGCGAGACTCTGCTAACTATGGCTACACCTTC. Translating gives CSSRRDSANYGYTF. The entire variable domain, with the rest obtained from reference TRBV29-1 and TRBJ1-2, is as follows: SAVISQKPSRDICQRGTSLTIQCQVDSQVTMMFWYRQQPGQSLTLIATANQGSEATYESGFVIDKFPISRPNLTFSTLTVSNMSPEDSSIYLCSSRRDSANYGYTFGSGTRLTVV.

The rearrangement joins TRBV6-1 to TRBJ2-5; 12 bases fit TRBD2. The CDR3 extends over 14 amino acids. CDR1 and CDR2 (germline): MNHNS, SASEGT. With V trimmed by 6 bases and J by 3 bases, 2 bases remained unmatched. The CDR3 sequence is CASRRTSGEETQYF. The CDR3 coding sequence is TGTGCCAGCAGAAGGACTAGCGGGGAAGAGACCCAGTACTTC.

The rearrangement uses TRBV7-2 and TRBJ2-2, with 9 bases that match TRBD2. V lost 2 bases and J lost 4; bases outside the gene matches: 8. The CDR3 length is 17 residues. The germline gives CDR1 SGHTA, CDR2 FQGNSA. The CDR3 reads CASSLRSGGSATGELFF. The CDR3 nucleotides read TGTGCCAGCAGCTTAAGGAGCGGGGGGAGCGCCACCGGGGAGCTGTTTTTT. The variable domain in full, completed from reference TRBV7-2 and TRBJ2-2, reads GAGVSQSPSNKVTEKGKDVELRCDPISGHTALYWYRQSLGQGLEFLIYFQGNSAPDKSGLPSDRFSAERTGGSVSTLTIQRTQQEDSAVYLCASSLRSGGSATGELFFGEGSRLTVL.

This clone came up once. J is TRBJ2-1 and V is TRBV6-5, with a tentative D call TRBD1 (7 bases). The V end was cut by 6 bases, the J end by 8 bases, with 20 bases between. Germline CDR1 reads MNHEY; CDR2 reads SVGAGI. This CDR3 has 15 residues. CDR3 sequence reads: CASSFIRGRQDEQFF. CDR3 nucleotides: TGTGCCAGCAGCTTCATCAGGGGGAGGCAAGATGAGCAGTTCTTC.

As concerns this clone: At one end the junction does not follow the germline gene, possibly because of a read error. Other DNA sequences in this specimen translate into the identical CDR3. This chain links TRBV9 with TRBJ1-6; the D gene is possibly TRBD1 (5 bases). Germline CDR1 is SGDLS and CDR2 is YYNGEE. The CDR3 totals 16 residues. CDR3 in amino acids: CASSVAGVSYNSPLHF. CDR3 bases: TGTGCCAGCAGCGTAGCGGGGGTCTCCTATAATTCCCCCCTCCACTTT. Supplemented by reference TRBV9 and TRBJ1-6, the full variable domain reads DSGVTQTPKHLITATGQRVTLRCSPRSGDLSVYWYQQSLDQGLQFLIQYYNGEERAKGNILERFSAQQFPDLHSELNLSSLELGDSALYFCASSVAGVSYNSPLHFGNGTRLTVT.

The CDR3 DNA follows: TGTGCCTGGAGTGTACGATTCCTCGAGGACATTCAGTACTTC. Its translation is CAWSVRFLEDIQYF. This chain uses TRBV30 with TRBJ2-4; D ambiguous. Trimming shortened V by 0 bases and J by 8 bases, and 14 bases separated the two germline ends. From germline, CDR1 is GTSNPN and CDR2 SVGIG (reference sequence). CDR3 length: 14 residues.

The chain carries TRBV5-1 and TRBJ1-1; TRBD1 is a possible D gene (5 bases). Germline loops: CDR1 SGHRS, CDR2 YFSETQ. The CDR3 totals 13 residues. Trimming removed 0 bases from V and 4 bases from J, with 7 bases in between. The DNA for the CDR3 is TGCGCCAGCAGCTTGGTAGGGGCCACTGAAGCTTTCTTT. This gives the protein CASSLVGATEAFF.

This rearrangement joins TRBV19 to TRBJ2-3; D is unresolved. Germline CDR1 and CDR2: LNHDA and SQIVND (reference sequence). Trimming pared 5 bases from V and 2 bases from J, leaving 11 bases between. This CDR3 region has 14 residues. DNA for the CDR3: TGTGCCAGTAGTGTTGGTCTACCCACAGATACGCAGTATTTT. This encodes CASSVGLPTDTQYF.

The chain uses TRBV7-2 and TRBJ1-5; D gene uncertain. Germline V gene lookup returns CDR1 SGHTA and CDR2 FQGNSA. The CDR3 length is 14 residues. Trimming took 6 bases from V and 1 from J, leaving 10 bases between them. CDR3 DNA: TGTGCCAGCAGTCTACGACTGAGCAATCAGCCCCAGCATTTT. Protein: CASSLRLSNQPQHF.

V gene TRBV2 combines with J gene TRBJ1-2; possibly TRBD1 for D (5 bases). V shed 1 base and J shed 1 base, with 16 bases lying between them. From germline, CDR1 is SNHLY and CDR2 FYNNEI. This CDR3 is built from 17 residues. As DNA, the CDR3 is TGTGCCAGCAGTGAAGAGGGGAGGGGCGTCGTTAACTATGGCTACACCTTC. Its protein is CASSEEGRGVVNYGYTF.

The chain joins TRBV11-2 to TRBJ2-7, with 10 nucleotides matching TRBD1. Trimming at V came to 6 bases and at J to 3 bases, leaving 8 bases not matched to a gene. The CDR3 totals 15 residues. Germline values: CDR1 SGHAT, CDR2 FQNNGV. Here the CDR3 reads CASRHPGTGDYEQYF. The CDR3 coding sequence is TGTGCCAGCAGACATCCCGGGACAGGGGACTACGAGCAGTACTTC. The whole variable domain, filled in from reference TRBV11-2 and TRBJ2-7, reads EAGVAQSPRYKIIEKRQSVAFWCNPISGHATLYWYQQILGQGPKLLIQFQNNGVVDDSQLPKDRFSAERLKGVDSTLKIQPAKLEDSAVYLCASRHPGTGDYEQYFGPGTRLTVT.

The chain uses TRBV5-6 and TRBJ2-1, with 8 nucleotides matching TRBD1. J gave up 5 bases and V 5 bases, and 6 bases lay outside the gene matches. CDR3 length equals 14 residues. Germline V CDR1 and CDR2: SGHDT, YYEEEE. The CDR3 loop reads CASRIRGQDNEQFF. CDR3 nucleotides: TGTGCCAGCAGAATCAGGGGGCAGGACAATGAGCAGTTCTTC.

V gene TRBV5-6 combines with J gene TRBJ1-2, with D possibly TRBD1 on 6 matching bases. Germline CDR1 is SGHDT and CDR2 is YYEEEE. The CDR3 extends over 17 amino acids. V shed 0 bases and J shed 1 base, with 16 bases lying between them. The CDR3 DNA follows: TGTGCCAGCAGCTTGGCCGGGGCAGGGGCATTTAACTATGGCTACACCTTC. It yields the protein CASSLAGAGAFNYGYTF.

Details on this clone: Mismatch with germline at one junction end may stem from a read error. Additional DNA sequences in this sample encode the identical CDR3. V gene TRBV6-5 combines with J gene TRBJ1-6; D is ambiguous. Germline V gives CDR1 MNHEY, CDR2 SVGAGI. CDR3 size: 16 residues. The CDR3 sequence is CASSYSTSSYNSPLHF. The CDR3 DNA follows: TGTGCCAGCAGTTACTCCACGAGCTCCTATAATTCCCCCCTCCACTTT.

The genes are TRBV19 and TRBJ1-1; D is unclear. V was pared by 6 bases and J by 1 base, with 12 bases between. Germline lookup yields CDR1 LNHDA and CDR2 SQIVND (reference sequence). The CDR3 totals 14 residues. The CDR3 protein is CASSPVLKNTEAFF. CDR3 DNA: TGTGCCAGTAGCCCCGTCCTAAAGAACACTGAAGCTTTCTTT.

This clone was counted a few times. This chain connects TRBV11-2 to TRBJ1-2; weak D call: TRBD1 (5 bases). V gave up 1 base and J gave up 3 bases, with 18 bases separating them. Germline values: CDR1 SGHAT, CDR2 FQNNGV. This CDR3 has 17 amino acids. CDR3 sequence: CASSLGRGGREDYGYTF. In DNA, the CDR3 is TGTGCCAGCAGCTTAGGTCGGGGGGGGAGAGAAGACTATGGCTACACCTTC.

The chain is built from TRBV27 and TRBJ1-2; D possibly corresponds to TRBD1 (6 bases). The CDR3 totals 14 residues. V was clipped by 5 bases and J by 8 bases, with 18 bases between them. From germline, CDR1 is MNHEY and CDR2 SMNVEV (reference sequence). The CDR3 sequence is CASSLTGTVGGYTF. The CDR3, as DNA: TGTGCCAGCAGTCTCACAGGGACCGTGGGAGGCTACACCTTC.

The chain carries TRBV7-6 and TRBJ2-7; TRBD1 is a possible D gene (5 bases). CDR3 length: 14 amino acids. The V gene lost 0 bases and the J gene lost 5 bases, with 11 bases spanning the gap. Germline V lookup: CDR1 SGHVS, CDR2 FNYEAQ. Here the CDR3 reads CASSLAPGRDEQYF. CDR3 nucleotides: TGTGCCAGCAGCTTAGCGCCGGGCAGGGACGAGCAGTACTTC.

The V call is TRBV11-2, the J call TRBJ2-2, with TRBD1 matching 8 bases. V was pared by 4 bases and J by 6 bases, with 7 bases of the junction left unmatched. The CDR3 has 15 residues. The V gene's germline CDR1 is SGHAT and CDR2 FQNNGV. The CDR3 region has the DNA TGTGCCAGCAGCTGGAGGACAGGGTACTCCGGGGAGCTGTTTTTT. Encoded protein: CASSWRTGYSGELFF.

CDR3 in amino acids: CASSQERQAANYGYTF. In nucleotides, the CDR3 is TGCGCCAGCAGCCAAGAGCGACAGGCTGCTAACTATGGCTACACCTTC. V is TRBV4-1 and J is TRBJ1-2; maybe TRBD1 (6 bases). The CDR3 runs to 16 residues. Germline V gene lookup returns CDR1 MGHRA and CDR2 YSYEKL. Trimming cost V 0 bases and J 0 bases, with 11 bases left between them.

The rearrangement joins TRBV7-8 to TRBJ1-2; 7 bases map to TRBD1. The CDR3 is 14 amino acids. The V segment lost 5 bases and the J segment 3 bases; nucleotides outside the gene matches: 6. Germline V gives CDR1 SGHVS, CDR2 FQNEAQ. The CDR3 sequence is CASSDHRGDYGYTF. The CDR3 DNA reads TGTGCCAGCAGCGATCACAGGGGTGACTATGGCTACACCTTC.

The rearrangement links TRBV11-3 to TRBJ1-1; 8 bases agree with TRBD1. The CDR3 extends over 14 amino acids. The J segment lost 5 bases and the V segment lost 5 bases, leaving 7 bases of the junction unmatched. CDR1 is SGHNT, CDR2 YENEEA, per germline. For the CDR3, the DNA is TGTGCCAGCAGCACCTGGACAGGGAGAACTGAAGCTTTCTTT. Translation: CASSTWTGRTEAFF.

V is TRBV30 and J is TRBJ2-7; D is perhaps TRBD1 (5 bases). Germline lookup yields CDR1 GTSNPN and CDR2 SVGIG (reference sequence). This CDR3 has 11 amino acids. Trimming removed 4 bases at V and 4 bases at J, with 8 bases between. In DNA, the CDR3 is TGTGCCTGGACCACAGGTTACGAGCAGTACTTC. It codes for CAWTTGYEQYF.

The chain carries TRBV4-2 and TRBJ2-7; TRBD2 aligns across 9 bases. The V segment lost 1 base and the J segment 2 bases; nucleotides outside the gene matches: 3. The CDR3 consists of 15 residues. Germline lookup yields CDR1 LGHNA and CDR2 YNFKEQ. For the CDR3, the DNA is TGTGCCAGCAGCCAAGCGGCTAGCGGGACCTACGAGCAGTACTTC. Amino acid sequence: CASSQAASGTYEQYF.

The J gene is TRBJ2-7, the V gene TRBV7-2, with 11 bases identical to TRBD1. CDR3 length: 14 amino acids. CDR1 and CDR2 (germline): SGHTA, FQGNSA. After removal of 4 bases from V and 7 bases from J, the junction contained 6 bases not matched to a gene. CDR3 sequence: CASSWTGGAGEQYF. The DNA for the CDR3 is TGTGCCAGCAGCTGGACAGGGGGCGCGGGGGAGCAGTACTTC.

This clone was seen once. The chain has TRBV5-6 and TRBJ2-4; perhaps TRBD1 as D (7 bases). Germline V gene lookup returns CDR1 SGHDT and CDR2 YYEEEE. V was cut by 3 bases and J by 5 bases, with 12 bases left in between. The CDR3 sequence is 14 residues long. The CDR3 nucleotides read TGTGCCAGCAGCTGGAGGGACAGCCAAAACATTCAGTACTTC. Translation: CASSWRDSQNIQYF.

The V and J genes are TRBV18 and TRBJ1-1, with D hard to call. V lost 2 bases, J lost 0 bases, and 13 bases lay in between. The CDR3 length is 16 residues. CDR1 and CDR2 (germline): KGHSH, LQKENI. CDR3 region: CASSPIGGHMNTEAFF. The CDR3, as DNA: TGTGCCAGCTCACCAATAGGAGGTCACATGAACACTGAAGCTTTCTTT.